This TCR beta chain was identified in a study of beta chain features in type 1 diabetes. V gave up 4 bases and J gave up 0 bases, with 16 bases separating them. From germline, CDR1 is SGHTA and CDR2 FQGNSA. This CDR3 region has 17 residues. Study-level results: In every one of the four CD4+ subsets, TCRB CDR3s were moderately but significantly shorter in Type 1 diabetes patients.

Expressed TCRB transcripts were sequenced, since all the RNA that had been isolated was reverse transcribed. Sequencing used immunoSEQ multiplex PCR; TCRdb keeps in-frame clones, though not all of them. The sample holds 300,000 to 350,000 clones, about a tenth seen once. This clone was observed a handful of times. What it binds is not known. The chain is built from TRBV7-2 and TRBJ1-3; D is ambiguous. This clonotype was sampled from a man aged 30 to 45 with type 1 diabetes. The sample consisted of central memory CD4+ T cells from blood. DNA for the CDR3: TGTGCCAGCAGCTCCGCGGGCATCCAGAGCTCTGGAAACACCATATATTTT. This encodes CASSSAGIQSSGNTIYF.